What follows is one T cell receptor (beta chain) and its context. This sample was included in a study of blood T cell repertoires in COVID-19. About the research overall: The United States, Italy and Spain were the sources of the acute and convalescent COVID-19 samples. T cells, B-cell-depleted T cells, or PBMCs provided the cDNA or gDNA that served as material.

In the authors' workflow: Amplification of reference gene primers was used by the study to estimate nucleated cell counts. Repertoires were generated with immunoSEQ multiplex PCR, while TCRdb's copy carries only in-frame clones and drops some. V and J calls and clone size are given by that table; D and trimming were obtained from the DNA. The data show around 40,000 clones, 91% seen once. The V end lost 8 bases, the J end lost 1 base, and 8 bases lay between the germline ends. Per germline, CDR1 MNHEY and CDR2 SVGAGI. The length of the CDR3 is 13 residues. Sequenced material: peripheral blood. This TCR derives from a woman aged 25 to 39 in a cohort sampled during active COVID-19. This chain uses TRBV6-5 with TRBJ2-2; maybe TRBD2 (5 bases). Here the CDR3 DNA reads TGTGCCAGCGAGGCGGGGAACACCGGGGAGCTGTTTTTT. It encodes CASEAGNTGELFF.